This T cell receptor (beta chain) originates from a study of cytomegalovirus exposure and HLA in healthy donors. The study, taken as a whole, reports: Most subjects had HLA-A and HLA-B alleles reportedly predicted accurately by TCR beta sequences.

As concerns this clone: Its matching antigen is unknown.

PCR employed 60 Vbeta and 13 Jbeta primers. Data came from immunoSEQ multiplex PCR; TCRdb stores just in-frame clones and leaves some out. The sample has tens of thousands of clones. This CDR3 has 13 amino acids. CDR1 and CDR2 from the germline V gene are SGHNT and YYREEE (reference sequence). The V end lost 1 base, the J end lost 0 bases, and 5 bases lay between the germline ends. This chain links TRBV5-4 with TRBJ2-7; a possible D gene is TRBD1 (5 bases). The specimen was PBMCs. This clonotype was sampled from a woman under 30 in good health and CMV-seronegative. The CDR3 nucleotides are TGTGCCAGCAGCTTGAGGGGCTCCTACGAGCAGTACTTC. Translating it yields CASSLRGSYEQYF. Complete variable domain (other parts from reference TRBV5-4 and TRBJ2-7): ETGVTQSPTHLIKTRGQQVTLRCSSQSGHNTVSWYQQALGQGPQFIFQYYREEENGRGNFPPRFSGLQFPNYSSELNVNALELDDSALYLCASSLRGSYEQYFGPGTRLTVT.